Here is one T cell receptor (beta chain) with its context. The antigen remains undetermined. CDR1 SNHLY and CDR2 FYNNEI come from the germline V gene. The CDR3 is made up of 12 amino acids. V was shortened by 0 bases and J by 12 bases, with 9 bases between the two germline ends. This record belongs to a study of cytomegalovirus exposure and HLA in healthy donors. Study-level results: Later analysis reportedly placed an Asian-associated ancestry cluster below the roughly 680-donor mean in N-insertions. TCR beta V- and J-gene trimming, according to a later analysis, was linked to a missense DCLRE1C variant.

The PCR contained 60 Vbeta and 13 Jbeta primers. Repertoires were generated with immunoSEQ multiplex PCR, while TCRdb's copy carries only in-frame clones and drops some. The sample lists under 200,000 clones; 75% to 85% were seen once. This sequence originates from a man aged 50-59 years in good health and CMV-seropositive. The J gene is TRBJ2-1, the V gene TRBV2; D may be TRBD1 (6 bases). Sequenced: PBMCs. The CDR3 sequence is CASSEAVTGQFF. The CDR3 coding sequence is TGTGCCAGCAGTGAAGCTGTGACAGGGCAGTTCTTC.